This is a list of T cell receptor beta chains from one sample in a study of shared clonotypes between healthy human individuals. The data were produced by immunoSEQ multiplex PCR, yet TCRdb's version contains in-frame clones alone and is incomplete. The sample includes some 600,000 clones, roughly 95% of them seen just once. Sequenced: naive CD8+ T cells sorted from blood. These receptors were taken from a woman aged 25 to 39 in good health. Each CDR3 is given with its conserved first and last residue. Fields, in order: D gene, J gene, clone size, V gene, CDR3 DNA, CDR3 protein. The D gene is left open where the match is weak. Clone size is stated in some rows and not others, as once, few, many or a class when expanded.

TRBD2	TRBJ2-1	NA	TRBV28	TGTGCCAGCAGTTTATTGCCGGGACTAGCGGAGGGTAGCTCCTACAATGAGCAGTTCTTC	CASSLLPGLAEGSSYNEQFF
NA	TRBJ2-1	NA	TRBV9	TGTGCCAGCAGCGTAGTTGCGGCCAATGAGCAGTTCTTC	CASSVVAANEQFF
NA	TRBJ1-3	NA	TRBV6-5	TGTGCCAGCAGGCAGGGAACAGGGTCTGGAAACACCATATATTTT	CASRQGTGSGNTIYF
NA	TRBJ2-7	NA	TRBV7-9	TGTGCCAGCAGGGCGGACAGTTACGAGCAGTACTTC	CASRADSYEQYF
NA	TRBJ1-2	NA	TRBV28	TGTGCCAGCAGCCAGCCTACAGGGTCATTGTATGGCTACACCTTC	CASSQPTGSLYGYTF
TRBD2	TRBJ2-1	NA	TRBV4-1	TGCGCCAGCAGCCAAGGGGGGACTAGCATCCATGAGCAGTTCTTC	CASSQGGTSIHEQFF
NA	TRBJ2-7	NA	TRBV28	TGTGCCAGCAGTTTTCTCGGGGCCTCTGACGAGCAGTACTTC	CASSFLGASDEQYF
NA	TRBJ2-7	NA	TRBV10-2	TGCGCCAGCAGTGAGTCGGGCGGGAATGCCTACGAGCAGTACTTC	CASSESGGNAYEQYF
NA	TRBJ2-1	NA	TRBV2	TGTGCCAGCAGTGAGGGGGTGGGTGACAATGAGCAGTTCTTC	CASSEGVGDNEQFF
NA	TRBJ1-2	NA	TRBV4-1	TGCGCCAGCAGCCAAGACCGAATCCGGGACAAATTCTATGGCTACACCTTC	CASSQDRIRDKFYGYTF
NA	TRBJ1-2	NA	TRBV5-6	TGTGCCAGCAGTTTTACAGCTCACCGAGGCTACACCTTC	CASSFTAHRGYTF
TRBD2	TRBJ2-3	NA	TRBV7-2	TGTGCCAGCAGCTTATTGGGGGGACTAGCGGGATTGAATACAGATACGCAGTATTTT	CASSLLGGLAGLNTDTQYF
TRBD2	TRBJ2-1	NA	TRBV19	TGTGCCAGTAGTATCGCACCCCACGGACTAGCGGGAGGGGACAATGAGCAGTTCTTC	CASSIAPHGLAGGDNEQFF
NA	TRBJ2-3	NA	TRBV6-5	TGTGCCAGCAGTAGACCGGGAGAAGGGCAAGATACGCAGTATTTT	CASSRPGEGQDTQYF
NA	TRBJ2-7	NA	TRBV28	TGTGCCAGCCGAGGCCGTAGGGCGGGCTACGAGCAGTACTTC	CASRGRRAGYEQYF
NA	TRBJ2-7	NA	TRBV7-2	TGTGCCAGCAGCCCTAGGGGATACGAGCAGTACTTC	CASSPRGYEQYF
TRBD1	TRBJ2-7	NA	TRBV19	TGTGCCAGTAGTATATTTGGGGGACAGGGTGCGTACGAGCAGTACTTC	CASSIFGGQGAYEQYF
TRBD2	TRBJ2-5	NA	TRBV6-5	TGTGCCAGCGGACTAGCGGGAGCCGAGACCCAGTACTTC	CASGLAGAETQYF
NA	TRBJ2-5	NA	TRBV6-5	TGTGCCAGCAGGGCGGGCATGGGGACCCAGTACTTC	CASRAGMGTQYF
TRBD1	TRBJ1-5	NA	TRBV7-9	TGTGCCAGCAGCATGGGACAGTGGCAGCCCCAGCATTTT	CASSMGQWQPQHF
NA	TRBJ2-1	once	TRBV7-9	TGTGCCAGCAGCCCCAGAGGGGGATCTGCCTACAATGAGCAGTTCTTC	CASSPRGGSAYNEQFF
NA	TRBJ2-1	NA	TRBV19	TGTGCCAGTAGTATAATCAACCTCAATGAGCAGTTCTTC	CASSIINLNEQFF
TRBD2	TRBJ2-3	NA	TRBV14	TGTGCCAGCAGCCCCCGGACTAGCCCCCATGACACAGATACGCAGTATTTT	CASSPRTSPHDTDTQYF
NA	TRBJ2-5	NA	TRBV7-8	TGTGCCAGCAGAACGCGGACGGGAGAAGAGACCCAGTACTTC	CASRTRTGEETQYF
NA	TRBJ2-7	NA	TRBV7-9	TGTGCCAGCAGCTTTGGTACAGTAATCTACGAGCAGTACTTC	CASSFGTVIYEQYF
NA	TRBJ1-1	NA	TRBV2	TGTGCCAGCCTACAGGGGAACACTGAAGCTTTCTTT	CASLQGNTEAFF
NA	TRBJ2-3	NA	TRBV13	TGTGCCAGCAGTTCCCGGGAGCAAAGCACAGATACGCAGTATTTT	CASSSREQSTDTQYF
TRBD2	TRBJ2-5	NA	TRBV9	TGTGCCAGCAGCGCCTATTCGGGGGGATCCCTCCGGGAGACCCAGTACTTC	CASSAYSGGSLRETQYF
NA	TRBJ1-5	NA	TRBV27	TGTGCCAGCAGTTTATCTTGGCAGAGCAATCAGCCCCAGCATTTT	CASSLSWQSNQPQHF
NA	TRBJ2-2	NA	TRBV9	TGTGCCAGCAGCGTAGGGCGGGTCAACGGGGAGCTGTTTTTT	CASSVGRVNGELFF
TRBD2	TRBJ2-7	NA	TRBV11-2	TGTGCCAGCAGCCCCGGGACTATTGCCTACGAGCAGTACTTC	CASSPGTIAYEQYF
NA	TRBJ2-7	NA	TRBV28	TGTGCCAGCAGACCAACGATCGGGGCTGCGGGGAATCCCTCCGAGCAGTACTTC	CASRPTIGAAGNPSEQYF
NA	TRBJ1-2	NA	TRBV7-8	TGTGCCAGCAGCCCCGGGGACGGACCTTATGGCTACACCTTC	CASSPGDGPYGYTF
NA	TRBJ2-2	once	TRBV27	TGTGCCAGCAGTTTTTTAGGGAACGGGGAGCTGTTTTTT	CASSFLGNGELFF
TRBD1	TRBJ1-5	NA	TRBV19	TGTGCCAGTAGCCTACAGGGGCTTAGCAATCAGCCCCAGCATTTT	CASSLQGLSNQPQHF
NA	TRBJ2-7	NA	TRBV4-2	TGTGCCAGCAGCCAGGACCGTGGGGCGGGATATAGGGTCCACGAGCAGTACTTC	CASSQDRGAGYRVHEQYF
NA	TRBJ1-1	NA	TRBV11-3	TGTGCCAGCAGTCCCGGGCAAGGGGGCACTGAAGCTTTCTTT	CASSPGQGGTEAFF
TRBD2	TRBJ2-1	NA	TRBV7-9	TGTGCCAGCAGCCCTAGCGGGATAACGAGCAATGAGCAGTTCTTC	CASSPSGITSNEQFF
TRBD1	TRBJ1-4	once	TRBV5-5	TGTGCCAGCAGCTTGCGGCGGGTTGTGGGACAGATTCAAAAACTGTTTTTT	CASSLRRVVGQIQKLFF
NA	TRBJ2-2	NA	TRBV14	TGTGCCAGCAGCCAAGATCAGGGGAACACCGGGGAGCTGTTTTTT	CASSQDQGNTGELFF
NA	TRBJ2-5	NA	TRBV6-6	TGTGCCAGCACGGACACAGAAGAGACCCAGTACTTC	CASTDTEETQYF
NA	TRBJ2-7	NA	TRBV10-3	TGTGCCATCAGTGAGGCCCAGGGAGGATTATACGAGCAGTACTTC	CAISEAQGGLYEQYF